This TCR beta chain is from a study of T-cell reconstitution after alpha-beta-depleted transplantation in children. This clonotype was counted a few times. The CDR3 is 15 amino acids. The V and J ends lost 0 bases and 1 base respectively, with 9 bases between them. CDR1 MNHEY and CDR2 SVGAGI come from the germline V gene. A library of TCRbeta sequences, prepared with unique molecular identifiers, was generated. TCRdb reanalysed the PCR reads using MiXCR and keeps one entry per CDR3 protein. The sample consists of about 640,000 distinct CDR3 sequences, around a sixth of them appearing once. The chain recombines TRBV6-5 with TRBJ1-2; TRBD1 might be the D (6 bases). This receptor was obtained from a human donor who donated a stem cell graft to a child with acute myeloid leukemia. This material consisted of PBMCs from the stem cell graft donor, taken from the stem cell graft. The CDR3 coding sequence is TGTGCCAGCAGTTACTCGTCGGACAGTAACTATGGCTACACCTTC. This encodes CASSYSSDSNYGYTF.